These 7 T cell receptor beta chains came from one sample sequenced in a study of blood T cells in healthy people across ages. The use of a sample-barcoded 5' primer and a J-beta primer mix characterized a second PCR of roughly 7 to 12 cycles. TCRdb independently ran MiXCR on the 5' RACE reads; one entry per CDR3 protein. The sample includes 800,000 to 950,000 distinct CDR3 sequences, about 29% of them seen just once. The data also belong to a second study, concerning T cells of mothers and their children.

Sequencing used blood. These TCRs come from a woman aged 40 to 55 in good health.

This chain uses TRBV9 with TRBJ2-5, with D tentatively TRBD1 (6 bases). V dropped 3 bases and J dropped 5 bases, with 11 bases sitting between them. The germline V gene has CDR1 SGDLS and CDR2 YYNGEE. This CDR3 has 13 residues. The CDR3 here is CASSAQGYETQYF. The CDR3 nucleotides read TGTGCCAGCAGCGCACAGGGCTATGAGACCCAGTACTTC.

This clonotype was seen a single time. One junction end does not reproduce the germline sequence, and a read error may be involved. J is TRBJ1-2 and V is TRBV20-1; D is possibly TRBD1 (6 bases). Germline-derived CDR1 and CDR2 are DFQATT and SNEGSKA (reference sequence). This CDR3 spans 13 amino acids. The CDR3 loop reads CSAGLRGAYGYIF. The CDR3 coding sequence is TGCAGCGCGGGACTCAGGGGCGCCTATGGCTACATCTTC.

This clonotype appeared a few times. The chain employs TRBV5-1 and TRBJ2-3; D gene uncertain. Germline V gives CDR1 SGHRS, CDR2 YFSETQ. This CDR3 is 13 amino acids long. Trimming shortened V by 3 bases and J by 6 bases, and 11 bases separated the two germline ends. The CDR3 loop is CASSSDARDTQYF. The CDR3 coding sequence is TGCGCCAGCAGCTCCGATGCGAGGGATACGCAGTATTTT. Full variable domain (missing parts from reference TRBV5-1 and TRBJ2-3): KAGVTQTPRYLIKTRGQQVTLSCSPISGHRSVSWYQQTPGQGLQFLFEYFSETQRNKGNFPGRFSGRQFSNSRSEMNVSTLELGDSALYLCASSSDARDTQYFGPGTRLTVL.

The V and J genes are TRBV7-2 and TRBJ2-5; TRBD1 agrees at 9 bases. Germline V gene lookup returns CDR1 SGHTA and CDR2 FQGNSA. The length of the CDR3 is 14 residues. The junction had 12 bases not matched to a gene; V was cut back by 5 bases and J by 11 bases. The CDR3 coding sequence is TGTGCCAGCAGCGGGACAGGGTACCCCTCCGAACAGTACTTC. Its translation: CASSGTGYPSEQYF.

For the CDR3, the DNA is TGTGCCAGCAGCAAAGGTGGGTGGCCCGAGCAGTACTTC. Translating it yields CASSKGGWPEQYF. The chain links TRBV14 to TRBJ2-4; D is unresolved. Matching the DNA end better, TRBJ2-7 makes the J call doubtful. Looked up from germline, CDR1 is SGHDN and CDR2 is FVKESK. The CDR3 consists of 13 residues.

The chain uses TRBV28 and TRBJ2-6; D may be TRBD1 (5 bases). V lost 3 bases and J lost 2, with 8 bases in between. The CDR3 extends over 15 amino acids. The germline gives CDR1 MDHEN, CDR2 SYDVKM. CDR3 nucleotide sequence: TGTGCCAGCAGTTTGGGGCCTGCTGGGGCCAACGTCCTGACTTTC. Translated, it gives CASSLGPAGANVLTF.

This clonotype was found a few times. The CDR3 region has the DNA TGTGCCAGCAGTTACTCGTGGCAGGGAGATTCACCCCTCCACTTT. As protein: CASSYSWQGDSPLHF. This sequence joins TRBV6-2 or TRBV6-3 and TRBJ1-6, with a possible D match to TRBD1 (5 bases). Germline values: CDR1 MNHEY, CDR2 SVGEGT. This CDR3 region has 15 residues. Trimming took 0 bases from V and 8 from J, leaving 11 bases between them.